Following are 24 T cell receptor beta chains from one sample sequenced in a study of blood T cell repertoires in COVID-19. Sequenced by immunoSEQ multiplex PCR; TCRdb stores in-frame clones only, minus some. The table has some 29,000 clones, 80% to 90% seen once. Material for sequencing was peripheral blood. The receptors come from a human donor in a cohort sampled during active COVID-19.

The V and J genes are TRBV13 and TRBJ2-7; TRBD2 matches at 10 bases. The CDR3 consists of 16 residues. Germline CDR1 PRHDT, CDR2 FYEKMQ (reference sequence). Trimming took 5 bases from V and 7 from J; bases not matched to a gene: 14. The CDR3 reads CASSARGSGGAREQYF. The CDR3 DNA follows: TGTGCCAGCAGCGCCCGGGGGAGCGGGGGGGCGAGGGAGCAGTACTTC.

The genes are TRBV7-9 and TRBJ1-1; 7 bases agree with TRBD1. Germline-derived CDR1 and CDR2 are SEHNR and FQNEAQ (reference sequence). This CDR3 is 13 amino acids long. V lost 1 base to trimming and J lost 4 bases; unmatched junction nucleotides: 0. The CDR3 protein is CASSLDRGTEAFF. CDR3 nucleotides: TGTGCCAGCAGCTTAGACAGGGGCACTGAAGCTTTCTTT.

The chain joins TRBV6-2 or TRBV6-3 to TRBJ1-5; tentative D call: TRBD1 (5 bases). V was pared by 0 bases and J by 0 bases, with 9 bases between. Germline V gene data show CDR1 as MNHEY and CDR2 as SVGEGT. This CDR3 has 16 residues. The CDR3 sequence is CASSYSKGVSNQPQHF. The CDR3 DNA reads as TGTGCCAGCAGTTACTCGAAAGGGGTTAGCAATCAGCCCCAGCATTTT.

This clone is a singleton in its sample. V is TRBV5-6 and J is TRBJ2-3; possibly TRBD2 for D (6 bases). V was trimmed by 3 bases and J by 4 bases, leaving 18 bases between them. Germline-derived CDR1 and CDR2 are SGHDT and YYEEEE. The CDR3 consists of 16 residues. The CDR3 reads CASSSPGLPTADTQYF. DNA of the CDR3: TGTGCCAGCAGCTCACCGGGACTCCCAACCGCAGATACGCAGTATTTT.

Within the sample, this clone is medium-sized (0.01 to 0.1%). The chain joins TRBV6-5 to TRBJ2-4; possibly TRBD1 for D (6 bases). The V gene's germline CDR1 is MNHEY and CDR2 SVGAGI. The V end lost 9 bases, the J end lost 0 bases, and 9 bases lay between the germline ends. The CDR3 has 13 amino acids. The CDR3 coding sequence is TGTGCCAGGGACAGTTTAGCCAAAAACATTCAGTACTTC. Protein sequence: CARDSLAKNIQYF.

The V call is TRBV6-2 or TRBV6-3, the J call TRBJ1-6; 9 positions agree with TRBD1. Per the germline V gene, CDR1 is MNHEY and CDR2 is SVGEGT. The CDR3 spans 13 residues. V shed 6 bases and J 9 bases; nucleotides not matched to a gene: 3. CDR3 loop: CASSGTGFSPLHF. The CDR3 DNA is TGTGCCAGCAGCGGGACAGGGTTTTCACCCCTCCACTTT.

This clone was observed a few times. The chain has TRBV5-4 and TRBJ1-1; D gene uncertain. Trimming took off 0 bases at V and 8 bases at J, with 8 bases between the two ends. The CDR3 has 12 amino acids. Looked up from germline, CDR1 is SGHNT and CDR2 is YYREEE (reference sequence). The CDR3 spells CASSLETTEAFF. DNA for the CDR3: TGTGCCAGCAGCTTGGAAACGACAGAAGCTTTCTTT. The full variable domain, in which reference TRBV5-4 and TRBJ1-1 provide the parts outside the CDR3, is ETGVTQSPTHLIKTRGQQVTLRCSSQSGHNTVSWYQQALGQGPQFIFQYYREEENGRGNFPPRFSGLQFPNYSSELNVNALELDDSALYLCASSLETTEAFFGQGTRLTVV.

The chain employs TRBV4-1 and TRBJ1-1; D is undetermined. Germline V gene lookup returns CDR1 MGHRA and CDR2 YSYEKL. The V end lost 4 bases, the J end lost 5 bases, and 17 bases lay between the germline ends. The CDR3 totals 15 residues. CDR3 sequence: CASSPSRRLGTEAFF. For the CDR3, the DNA is TGCGCCAGCAGCCCGTCTCGGAGGCTGGGGACTGAAGCTTTCTTT.

The V gene is TRBV7-2, the J gene TRBJ1-3; D is possibly TRBD1 (5 bases). In germline, CDR1 is SGHTA, CDR2 FQGNSA. V was shortened by 4 bases and J by 2 bases, with 6 bases between the two germline ends. There are 13 residues in the CDR3. The CDR3 coding sequence is TGTGCCAGCAGCTCGGGGGCTGGAAACACCATATATTTT. Its translation: CASSSGAGNTIYF.

V and J are TRBV3-1 (or the pseudogene TRBV3-2) and TRBJ2-2; no clear D gene. Germline values: CDR1 LGHDT, CDR2 YNNKEL (reference sequence). The CDR3 consists of 13 residues. The V and J ends lost 4 bases and 5 bases respectively, with 8 bases between them. CDR3 region: CASSRLRTGELFF. The DNA for the CDR3 is TGTGCCAGCAGCCGGTTACGGACCGGGGAGCTGTTTTTT.

This chain joins TRBV7-2 and TRBJ2-2; 8 nucleotides match TRBD1. V gave up 1 base and J gave up 3 bases; unmatched junction bases: 10. The germline gives CDR1 SGHTA, CDR2 FQGNSA. This CDR3 has 18 amino acids. CDR3 nucleotides: TGTGCCAGCAGCTTAGGTCTCCTCGGGACAGGCGACACCGGGGAGCTGTTTTTT. Its translation: CASSLGLLGTGDTGELFF. Looking up the rest from reference TRBV7-2 and TRBJ2-2 gives the full variable domain: GAGVSQSPSNKVTEKGKDVELRCDPISGHTALYWYRQSLGQGLEFLIYFQGNSAPDKSGLPSDRFSAERTGGSVSTLTIQRTQQEDSAVYLCASSLGLLGTGDTGELFFGEGSRLTVL.

The gene calls are TRBV30 and TRBJ2-5; D is unclear. From germline, CDR1 is GTSNPN and CDR2 SVGIG (reference sequence). Trimming removed 0 bases at V and 2 bases at J, with 7 bases between. The CDR3 is 13 amino acids. The CDR3 region has the DNA TGTGCCTGGAGTGTCCAGTCGCAAGAGACCCAGTACTTC. It codes for CAWSVQSQETQYF. Full variable domain (outside the CDR3, taken from reference TRBV30 and TRBJ2-5): SQTIHQWPATLVQPVGSPLSLECTVEGTSNPNLYWYRQAAGRGLQLLFYSVGIGQISSEVPQNLSASRPQDRQFILSSKKLLLSDSGFYLCAWSVQSQETQYFGPGTRLLVL.

This chain links TRBV27 with TRBJ2-3; tentatively, D is TRBD1 (6 bases). Trimming pared 7 bases from V and 0 bases from J, leaving 11 bases between. Germline values: CDR1 MNHEY, CDR2 SMNVEV (reference sequence). The CDR3 has 14 amino acids. CDR3 DNA: TGTGCCAGCACCTGGACAGCTAGCACAGATACGCAGTATTTT. It is translated as CASTWTASTDTQYF.

The chain joins TRBV19 to TRBJ2-7; 9 nucleotides match TRBD1. This CDR3 has 14 residues. The germline V gene encodes CDR1 LNHDA and CDR2 SQIVND (reference sequence). V lost 5 bases and J lost 3; bases outside the gene matches: 5. Here the CDR3 reads CASSRGQGLYEQYF. CDR3 DNA sequence: TGTGCCAGTAGTCGTGGACAGGGGCTCTACGAGCAGTACTTC.

The rearrangement joins TRBV15 to TRBJ2-1; TRBD2 agrees at 10 bases. The CDR3 is 16 amino acids. CDR1 and CDR2 from the germline V gene are LNHNV and YYDKDF (reference sequence). After removal of 3 bases from V and 4 bases from J, the junction contained 6 bases not matched to a gene. CDR3 nucleotides: TGTGCCACCAGCAGGCCCTCTAGCGGGGGTTACAATGAGCAGTTCTTC. Translation: CATSRPSSGGYNEQFF. The entire variable domain, with the rest obtained from reference TRBV15 and TRBJ2-1, is as follows: DAMVIQNPRYQVTQFGKPVTLSCSQTLNHNVMYWYQQKSSQAPKLLFHYYDKDFNNEADTPDNFQSRRPNTSFCFLDIRSPGLGDTAMYLCATSRPSSGGYNEQFFGPGTRLTVL.

DNA of the CDR3: TGTGCCAGCAGCCAATGGACAGGGGACTACGAGCAGTACTTC. It encodes CASSQWTGDYEQYF. The V gene is TRBV6-5, the J gene TRBJ2-7; 9 nucleotides line up with TRBD1. Germline-derived CDR1 and CDR2 are MNHEY and SVGAGI. J gave up 3 bases and V 6 bases, and 6 bases lay outside the gene matches. The CDR3 runs to 14 residues.

The chain uses TRBV28 and TRBJ2-7, with 7 bases lining up with TRBD1. Germline loops: CDR1 MDHEN, CDR2 SYDVKM. The CDR3 has 14 residues. The ends lost 6 bases at V and 4 bases at J; junction bases unmatched: 9. CDR3 DNA sequence: TGTGCCAGCAGGGGAACGACAGGGTATTACGAGCAGTACTTC. Protein product: CASRGTTGYYEQYF.

The J gene is TRBJ1-4, the V gene TRBV5-1, with 7 bases identical to TRBD1. The germline V gene encodes CDR1 SGHRS and CDR2 YFSETQ. Trimming took 2 bases from V and 5 from J; bases not matched to a gene: 12. CDR3 length equals 17 residues. The CDR3 loop is CASSFDNSVTGNEKLFF. The CDR3 DNA is TGCGCCAGCAGCTTTGACAACTCCGTGACAGGGAATGAAAAACTGTTTTTT. The full variable domain, completed using reference TRBV5-1 and TRBJ1-4, is KAGVTQTPRYLIKTRGQQVTLSCSPISGHRSVSWYQQTPGQGLQFLFEYFSETQRNKGNFPGRFSGRQFSNSRSEMNVSTLELGDSALYLCASSFDNSVTGNEKLFFGSGTQLSVL.

The rearrangement uses TRBV28 and TRBJ1-5, with D possibly being TRBD1 (6 bases). V shed 3 bases and J shed 8 bases, with 14 bases lying between them. CDR3 length equals 14 residues. CDR1 MDHEN and CDR2 SYDVKM come from the germline V gene. Here the CDR3 reads CASSFSQGYKPQHF. CDR3 coding DNA: TGTGCCAGCAGTTTTTCCCAGGGGTATAAGCCCCAGCATTTT.

The chain joins TRBV7-2 to TRBJ2-5, with D perhaps TRBD2 (6 bases). This CDR3 is 16 amino acids long. Per the germline V gene, CDR1 is SGHTA and CDR2 is FQGNSA. Trimming took off 3 bases at V and 2 bases at J, with 16 bases between the two ends. The CDR3 DNA sequence: TGTGCCAGCAGCTTCGCGAGTGGGACTCTACAAGAGACCCAGTACTTC. Its protein product is CASSFASGTLQETQYF.

J is TRBJ2-7 and V is TRBV3-1 (or the pseudogene TRBV3-2); perhaps TRBD1 as D (6 bases). Trimming pared 2 bases from V and 3 bases from J, leaving 11 bases between. Germline loops: CDR1 LGHDT, CDR2 YNNKEL (reference sequence). The CDR3 runs to 14 residues. CDR3 DNA: TGTGCCAGCAGCCAATTGCCGGACAGCTACGAGCAGTACTTC. This codes for CASSQLPDSYEQYF.

V usage is TRBV9 and J usage is TRBJ2-1; 7 nucleotides agree with TRBD1. CDR1 and CDR2 from the germline V gene are SGDLS and YYNGEE. This CDR3 is 15 amino acids long. Germline trimming cut 4 bases from V and 6 bases from J; bases unmatched to any gene: 10. The CDR3 reads CASSSGAGGFNEQFF. The CDR3 bases are TGTGCCAGCAGCTCAGGCGCAGGGGGTTTCAATGAGCAGTTCTTC.

This chain joins TRBV9 and TRBJ2-3; TRBD2 agrees at 8 bases. Losses at the gene ends were 4 bases for V and 4 bases for J; bases not matched to a gene: 11. Germline V CDR1 and CDR2: SGDLS, YYNGEE. This CDR3 has 16 amino acids. As DNA, the CDR3 is TGTGCCAGCAGCCTCTACGGGGGGGCCCCCGCAGATACGCAGTATTTT. This sequence encodes CASSLYGGAPADTQYF.

The genes are TRBV7-2 and TRBJ1-2; D may be TRBD1 (6 bases). CDR1 SGHTA and CDR2 FQGNSA come from the germline V gene. This CDR3 has 17 residues. The V gene lost 4 bases and the J gene lost 2 bases, with 20 bases spanning the gap. CDR3 DNA sequence: TGTGCCAGCAGCTCTTATGTTATCAGGGGTCCAAACTATGGCTACACCTTC. The encoded protein is CASSSYVIRGPNYGYTF.